These T cell receptor beta chains were read from a single sample in a study of cytotoxic CD8 clonotypes in ibrutinib-treated CLL. The method was immunoSEQ multiplex PCR; TCRdb's version includes in-frame clones alone and lacks a portion of them. The table shows around 97,000 clones, with 60% to 80% occurring only once. This specimen was PBMCs, taken after 12 months of ibrutinib treatment. All receptors come from a human donor with chronic lymphocytic leukemia. Both conserved end residues are part of each CDR3. D genes are given only for firm matches. Only some rows state a clone size, as once, few, many or a class for expanded clones.

- TRBJ2-2 TRBV18 TRBD2 CASSPPLAGGTGELFF TGTGCCAGCTCACCACCGCTAGCGGGGGGCACCGGGGAGCTGTTTTTT
- TRBJ2-7 TRBV19 TRBD2 CASSILSSGADQSYEQYF TGTGCCAGTAGTATTCTCTCTAGCGGAGCAGACCAGAGCTACGAGCAGTACTTC
- TRBJ1-3 TRBV30 - CAWSVTGSIRNTIYF TGTGCCTGGAGTGTAACAGGGAGTATTCGAAACACCATATATTTT
- TRBJ1-5 TRBV6-5 TRBD1 CASSQDRRYQPQHF TGTGCCAGCAGTCAGGACAGGAGATATCAGCCCCAGCATTTT
- TRBJ1-1 TRBV27 - CASSSSPSHTEAFF TGTGCCAGCAGTTCCAGCCCCAGCCACACTGAAGCTTTCTTT
once TRBJ2-3 TRBV19 TRBD2 CASGPGGKPTDTQYF TGTGCCAGTGGGCCGGGGGGTAAGCCCACAGATACGCAGTATTTT
- TRBJ1-2 TRBV6-1 - CASSEPVYGYTF TGTGCCAGCAGCGAACCCGTCTATGGCTACACCTTC
- TRBJ1-4 TRBV27 - CASGGGAGNEKLFF TGTGCCAGTGGAGGCGGGGCTGGTAATGAAAAACTGTTTTTT
- TRBJ2-3 TRBV5-1 - CASSLGIQASTDTQYF TGCGCCAGCAGCTTGGGTATACAGGCTAGCACAGATACGCAGTATTTT
- TRBJ2-5 TRBV6-6 TRBD1 CASRTDREVTQYF TGTGCCAGCAGGACGGACAGGGAGGTGACCCAGTACTTC
- TRBJ1-3 TRBV2 TRBD1 CASSAQGAYGNTIYF TGTGCCAGCAGTGCCCAGGGGGCGTACGGAAACACCATATATTTT
- TRBJ2-5 TRBV6-6 - CASSYRVGETQYF TGTGCCAGCAGTTACAGGGTAGGGGAGACCCAGTACTTC
few TRBJ1-2 TRBV29-1 - CSVGDAPEVYGYTF TGCAGCGTAGGGGACGCTCCTGAGGTCTATGGCTACACCTTC
- TRBJ1-2 TRBV28 - CASSLYRSNYGYTF TGTGCCAGCAGTTTGTACCGGAGTAACTATGGCTACACCTTC
once TRBJ1-5 TRBV2 TRBD1 CASSDRDSRSNQPQHF TGTGCCAGCAGTGACCGGGACAGCAGAAGCAATCAGCCCCAGCATTTT
- TRBJ1-6 TRBV9 - CASSVETDNSPLHF TGTGCCAGCAGCGTAGAAACAGATAATTCACCCCTCCACTTT
- TRBJ2-5 TRBV15 - CATSSDHPRLLSQETQYF TGTGCCACCAGCAGTGATCACCCTCGGTTACTGTCACAAGAGACCCAGTACTTC
- TRBJ2-3 TRBV10-1 TRBD2 CASSRTSGVITDTQYF TGCGCCAGCAGCCGGACTAGCGGGGTGATCACAGATACGCAGTATTTT
- TRBJ1-6 TRBV27 - CASSDQGNSPLHF TGTGCCAGCTCGGACCAGGGGAATTCACCCCTCCACTTT
- TRBJ1-6 TRBV6-5 TRBD1 CASSYPGTGSPLHF TGTGCCAGCAGTTATCCCGGGACAGGGTCACCCCTCCACTTT
- TRBJ2-4 TRBV28 - CASSLPGGMISRDIQYF TGTGCCAGCAGCCTCCCCGGGGGAATGATTAGTCGGGACATTCAGTACTTC
- TRBJ1-1 TRBV4-2 TRBD1 CASSSPPGTGPTEAFF TGTGCCAGCAGCTCACCTCCCGGGACAGGGCCCACTGAAGCTTTCTTT
- TRBJ2-3 TRBV2 - CAIKADTQYF TGTGCAATTAAAGCAGATACGCAGTATTTT
once TRBJ1-6 TRBV6-5 - CASSYFPLTPGQSLHF TGTGCCAGCAGTTATTTCCCCCTGACCCCTGGGCAGTCCCTCCACTTT